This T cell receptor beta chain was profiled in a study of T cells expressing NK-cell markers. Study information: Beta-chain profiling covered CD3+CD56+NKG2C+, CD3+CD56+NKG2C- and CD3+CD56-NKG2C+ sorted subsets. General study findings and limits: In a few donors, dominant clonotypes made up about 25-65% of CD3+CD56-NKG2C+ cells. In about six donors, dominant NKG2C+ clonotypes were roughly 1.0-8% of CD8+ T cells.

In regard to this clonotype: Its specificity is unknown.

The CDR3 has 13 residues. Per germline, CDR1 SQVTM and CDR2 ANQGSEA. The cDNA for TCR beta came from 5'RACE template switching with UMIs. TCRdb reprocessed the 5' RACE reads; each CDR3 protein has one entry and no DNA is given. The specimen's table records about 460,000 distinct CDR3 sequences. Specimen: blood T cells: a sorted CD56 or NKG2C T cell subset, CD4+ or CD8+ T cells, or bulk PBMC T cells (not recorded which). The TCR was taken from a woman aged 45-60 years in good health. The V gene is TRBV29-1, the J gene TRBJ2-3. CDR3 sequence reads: CSVDEGWTDTQYF.